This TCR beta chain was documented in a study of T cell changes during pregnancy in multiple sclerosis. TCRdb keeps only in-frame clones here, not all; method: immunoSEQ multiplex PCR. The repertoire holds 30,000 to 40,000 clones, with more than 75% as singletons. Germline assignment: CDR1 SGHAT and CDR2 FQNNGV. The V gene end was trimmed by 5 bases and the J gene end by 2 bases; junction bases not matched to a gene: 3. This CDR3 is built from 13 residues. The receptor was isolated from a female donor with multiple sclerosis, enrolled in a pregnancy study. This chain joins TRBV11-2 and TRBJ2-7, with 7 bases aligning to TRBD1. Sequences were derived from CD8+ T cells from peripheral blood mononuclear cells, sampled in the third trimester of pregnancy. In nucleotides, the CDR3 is TGTGCCAGCAGCCAAGGACAGGCCTACGAGCAGTACTTC. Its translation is CASSQGQAYEQYF.